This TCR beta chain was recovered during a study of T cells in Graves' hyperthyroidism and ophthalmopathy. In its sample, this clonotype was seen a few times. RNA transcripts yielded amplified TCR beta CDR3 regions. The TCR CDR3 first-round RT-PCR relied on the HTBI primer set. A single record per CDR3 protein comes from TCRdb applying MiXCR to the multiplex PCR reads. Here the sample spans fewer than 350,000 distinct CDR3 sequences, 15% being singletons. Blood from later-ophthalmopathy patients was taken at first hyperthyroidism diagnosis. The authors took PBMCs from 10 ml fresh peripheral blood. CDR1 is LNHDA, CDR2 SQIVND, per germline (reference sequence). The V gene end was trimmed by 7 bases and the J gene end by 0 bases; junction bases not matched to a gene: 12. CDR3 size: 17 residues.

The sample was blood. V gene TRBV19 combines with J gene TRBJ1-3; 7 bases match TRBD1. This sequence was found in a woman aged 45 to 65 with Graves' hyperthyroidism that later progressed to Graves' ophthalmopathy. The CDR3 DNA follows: TGTGCCAGTAATGACAGGGAGTACTCTCTCTCTGGAAACACCATATATTTT. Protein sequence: CASNDREYSLSGNTIYF.